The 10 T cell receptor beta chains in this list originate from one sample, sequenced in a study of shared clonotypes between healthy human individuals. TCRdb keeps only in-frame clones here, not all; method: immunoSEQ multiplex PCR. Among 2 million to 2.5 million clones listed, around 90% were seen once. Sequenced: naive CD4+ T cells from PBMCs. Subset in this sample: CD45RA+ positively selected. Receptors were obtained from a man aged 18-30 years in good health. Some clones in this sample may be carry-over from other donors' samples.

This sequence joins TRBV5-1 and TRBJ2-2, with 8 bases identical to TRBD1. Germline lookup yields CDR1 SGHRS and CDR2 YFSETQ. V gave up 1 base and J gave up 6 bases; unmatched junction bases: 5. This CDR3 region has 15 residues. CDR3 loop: CASSLQGTGAGELFF. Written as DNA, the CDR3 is TGCGCCAGCAGCTTGCAGGGGACAGGTGCCGGGGAGCTGTTTTTT.

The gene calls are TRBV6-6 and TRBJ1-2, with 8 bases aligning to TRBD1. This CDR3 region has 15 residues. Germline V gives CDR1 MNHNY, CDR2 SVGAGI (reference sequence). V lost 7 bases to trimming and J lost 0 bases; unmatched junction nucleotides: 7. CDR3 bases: TGTGCCAGCATGGACAGGGCAACAACTAACTATGGCTACACCTTC. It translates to CASMDRATTNYGYTF.

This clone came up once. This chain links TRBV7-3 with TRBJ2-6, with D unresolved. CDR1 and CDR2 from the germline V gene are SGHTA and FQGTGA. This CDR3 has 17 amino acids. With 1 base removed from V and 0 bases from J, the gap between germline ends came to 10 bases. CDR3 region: CASSLMSQPSGANVLTF. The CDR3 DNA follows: TGTGCCAGCAGCTTAATGTCCCAGCCCTCTGGGGCCAACGTCCTGACTTTC.

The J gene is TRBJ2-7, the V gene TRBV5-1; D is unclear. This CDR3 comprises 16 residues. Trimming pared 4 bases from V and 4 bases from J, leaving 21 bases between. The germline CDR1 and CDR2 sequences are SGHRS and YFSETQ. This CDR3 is CASSHVSKGKKYEQYF. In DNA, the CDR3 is TGCGCCAGCAGCCACGTATCTAAGGGTAAGAAATACGAGCAGTACTTC.

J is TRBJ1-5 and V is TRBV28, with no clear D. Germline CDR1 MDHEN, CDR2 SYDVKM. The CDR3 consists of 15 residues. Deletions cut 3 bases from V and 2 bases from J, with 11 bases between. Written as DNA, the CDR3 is TGTGCCAGCAGTTTTCATTCCGGGGGCAATCAGCCCCAGCATTTT. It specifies CASSFHSGGNQPQHF.

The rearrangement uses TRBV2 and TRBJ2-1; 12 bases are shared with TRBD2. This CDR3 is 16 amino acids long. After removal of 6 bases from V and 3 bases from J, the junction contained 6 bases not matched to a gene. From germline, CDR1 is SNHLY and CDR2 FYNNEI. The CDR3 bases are TGTGCCAGCAGATCCGGGACTAGCGGGTACTACAATGAGCAGTTCTTC. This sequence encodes CASRSGTSGYYNEQFF.

The CDR3 spells CAIREGGSEETQYF. The CDR3 DNA reads as TGTGCCATCAGAGAGGGAGGCAGCGAAGAGACCCAGTACTTC. This chain uses TRBV10-3 with TRBJ2-5; TRBD2 might be the D (6 bases). The CDR3 contains 14 residues. CDR1 and CDR2 from the germline V gene are ENHRY and SYGVKD. V was cut by 6 bases and J by 3 bases, with 14 bases left in between.

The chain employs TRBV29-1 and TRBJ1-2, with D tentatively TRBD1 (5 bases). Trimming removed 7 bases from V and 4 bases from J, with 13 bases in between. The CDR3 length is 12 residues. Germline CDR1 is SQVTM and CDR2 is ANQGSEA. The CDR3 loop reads CSAYGGAYGYTF. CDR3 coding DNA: TGCAGCGCGTACGGAGGGGCCTATGGCTACACCTTC. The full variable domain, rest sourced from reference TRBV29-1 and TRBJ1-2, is SAVISQKPSRDICQRGTSLTIQCQVDSQVTMMFWYRQQPGQSLTLIATANQGSEATYESGFVIDKFPISRPNLTFSTLTVSNMSPEDSSIYLCSAYGGAYGYTFGSGTRLTVV.

CDR3 nucleotide sequence: TGTGCCAGCAGTGGATTGGCCTACGGAGCTTTCTTT. Amino acids: CASSGLAYGAFF. The J gene is TRBJ1-1, the V gene TRBV28; D gene unclear. Germline assignment: CDR1 MDHEN and CDR2 SYDVKM. The V end was cut by 5 bases, the J end by 10 bases, with 14 bases between. The CDR3 extends over 12 amino acids.

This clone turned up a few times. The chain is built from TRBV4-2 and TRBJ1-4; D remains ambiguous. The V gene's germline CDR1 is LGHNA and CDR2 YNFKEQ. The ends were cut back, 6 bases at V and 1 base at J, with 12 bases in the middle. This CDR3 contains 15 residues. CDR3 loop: CASSRAGGTNEKLFF. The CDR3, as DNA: TGTGCCAGCAGTAGAGCAGGAGGAACTAATGAAAAACTGTTTTTT.